This TCR beta chain is from a study of technical replicates of blood from a few donors. This clone was observed at least ten times. Some clones are missing from TCRdb's copy, which holds only in-frame ones; the method was immunoSEQ multiplex PCR. The sample yields fewer than 80,000 clones, roughly 91% seen once. CDR3 length: 18 residues. Germline values: CDR1 SGHTA, CDR2 FQGNSA. V trimming: 5 bases; J trimming: 10 bases; junction bases outside the gene matches: 15. Input material: PBMCs. This TCR derives from a human donor in good health. Some clones in this sample may be carry-over from other donors' samples. V and J are TRBV7-2 and TRBJ2-1; 15 bases fit TRBD2. CDR3 sequence (DNA): TGTGCCAGCAGCCGGTCCGGGACTAGCGGGGGGCCTAGGGGGGAGCAGTTCTTC. It yields the protein CASSRSGTSGGPRGEQFF.